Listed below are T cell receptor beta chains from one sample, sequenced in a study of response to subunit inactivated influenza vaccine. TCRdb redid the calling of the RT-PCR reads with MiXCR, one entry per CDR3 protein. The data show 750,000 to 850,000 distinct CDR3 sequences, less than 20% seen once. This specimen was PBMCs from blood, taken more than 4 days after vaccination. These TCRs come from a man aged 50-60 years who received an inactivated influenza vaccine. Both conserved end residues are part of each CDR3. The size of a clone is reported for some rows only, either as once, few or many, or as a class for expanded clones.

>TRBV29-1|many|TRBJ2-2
CSVEDITRTGELFF
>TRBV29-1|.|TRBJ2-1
CSVGGGPTEQFF
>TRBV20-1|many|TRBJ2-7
CSARGTAYEQYF
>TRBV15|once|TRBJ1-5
CATSSDRDRGYQPQHF
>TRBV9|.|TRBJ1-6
CASSVGHRPGSPLHF
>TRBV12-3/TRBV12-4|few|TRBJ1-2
CASSFVGQGYYGYTF
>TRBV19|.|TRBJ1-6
CASSRTMVYNSPLHF
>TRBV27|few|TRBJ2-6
CASSLTGTGRSGANVLTF
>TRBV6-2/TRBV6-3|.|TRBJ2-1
CASSYSRRGGFF
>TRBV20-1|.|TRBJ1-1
CSANTHMNTEAFF
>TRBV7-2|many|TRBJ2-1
CASSRKGGPVEQFF
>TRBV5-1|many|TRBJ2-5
CASSGGSEETQYF
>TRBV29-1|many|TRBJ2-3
CSVEWSGASTDTQYF
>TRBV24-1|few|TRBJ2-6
CATSATGASSGANVLTF
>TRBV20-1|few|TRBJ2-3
CSAKAPDRGSPDTQYF
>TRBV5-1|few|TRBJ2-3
CASSRPETADTQYF
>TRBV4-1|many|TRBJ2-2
CASSSPGELFF
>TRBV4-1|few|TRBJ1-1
CASSQVRERSTEAFF
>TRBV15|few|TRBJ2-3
CATSRDLSQLAVTSTDTQYF
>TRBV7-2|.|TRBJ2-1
CASSVRSNEQFF
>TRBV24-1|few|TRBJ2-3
CATSDRGQGSDTQYF
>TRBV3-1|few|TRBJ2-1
CASSQDPTGGDEQFF
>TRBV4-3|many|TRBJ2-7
CASSPDGTYEQYF
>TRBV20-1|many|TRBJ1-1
CSAPVRPTNTEAFF
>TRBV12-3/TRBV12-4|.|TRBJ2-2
CASSLIRTGELFF
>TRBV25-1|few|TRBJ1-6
CASSTQHNSPLHF
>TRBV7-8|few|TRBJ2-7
CASSFATSEIYEQYF
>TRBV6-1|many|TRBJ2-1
CASRQGLAANNEQFF
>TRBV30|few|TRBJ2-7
CAWSSGGIYEQYF
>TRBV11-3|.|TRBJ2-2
CASSLVGLAGTGELFF
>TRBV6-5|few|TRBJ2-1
CASSFSSGFGEQFF
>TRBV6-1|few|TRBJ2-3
CASRSRVGDTQYF
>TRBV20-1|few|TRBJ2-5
CSARGTSGRETQYF
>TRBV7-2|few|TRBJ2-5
CASSGIPKAGGQETQYF
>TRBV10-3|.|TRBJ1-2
CAISEARNYGYTF
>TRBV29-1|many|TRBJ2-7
CRGLAGLYEQYF
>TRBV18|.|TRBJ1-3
CASSPNGQGHGNTIYF
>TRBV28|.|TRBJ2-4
CASNGRTAKNIQYF
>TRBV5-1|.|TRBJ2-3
CASSMGRAGDTQYF
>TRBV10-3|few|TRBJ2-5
CAIRGGTGLETQYF
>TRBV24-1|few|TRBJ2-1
CATSVSGGASYNEQFF
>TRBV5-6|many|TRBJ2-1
CASSLDTVGEQFF
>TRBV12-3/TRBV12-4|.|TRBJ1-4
CASSSSDRATNEKLFF
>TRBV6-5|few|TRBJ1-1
CASSWAGVTEAFF
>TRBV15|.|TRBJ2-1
CATSREPARFDEQFF
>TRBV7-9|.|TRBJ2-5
CASSPGHPQETQYF
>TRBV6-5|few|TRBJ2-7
CASSYGRNREQYF
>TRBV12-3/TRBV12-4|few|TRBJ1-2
CATTGGARYGYTF
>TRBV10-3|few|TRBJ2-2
CAISESPPRNTGELFF
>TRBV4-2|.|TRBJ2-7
CASSQRDRIYEQYF
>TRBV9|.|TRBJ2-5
CASSAGTSGQETQYF
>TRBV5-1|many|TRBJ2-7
CASSLGTASSYEQYF
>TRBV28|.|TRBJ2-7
CASSPPQDSLYEQYF
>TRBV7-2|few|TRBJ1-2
CASRLGGAAIYGYTF
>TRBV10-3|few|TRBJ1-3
CGTRAGDISGNTIYF
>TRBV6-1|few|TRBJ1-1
CASSRRDTSPTGTEAFF
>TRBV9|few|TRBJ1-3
CASSVEAASSGNTIYF